Below, 22 T cell receptor beta chains from the same sample are listed, as sequenced in a study of tumor and adjacent non-tumor tissue in lung cancer. The library came from three nested PCR rounds adapted from ARM-PCR protocols. Using its own MiXCR run on the multiplex PCR reads, TCRdb lists one record per CDR3 protein. The sample has more than 85,000 distinct CDR3 sequences, nearly 85% seen once. The template was RNA from unsorted bulk tissue. Sequencing was performed on lung tumor tissue. The receptor source for this set is a man in his 70s with non-small cell lung cancer.

V and J are TRBV13 and TRBJ1-1; a weak D match, TRBD1 (5 bases). This CDR3 is 15 amino acids long. V was trimmed by 8 bases and J by 5 bases, leaving 21 bases between them. Germline V gene sequence: CDR1 PRHDT, CDR2 FYEKMQ (reference sequence). CDR3 nucleotide sequence: TGTGCCAGCCGCCCTGGGACTGGTTCGAAAACTGAAGCTTTCTTT. Encoded protein: CASRPGTGSKTEAFF.

Regarding this clonotype: Just one base apart from a much larger clone, this may be a read error. J is TRBJ1-4 and V is TRBV30; perhaps TRBD1 as D (5 bases). Trimming stripped 2 bases from V and 14 bases from J, with 21 bases between. The CDR3 extends over 14 amino acids. The germline gives CDR1 GTSNPN, CDR2 SVGIG (reference sequence). This CDR3 is CAWSILGQGGHLFF. The DNA for the CDR3 is TGTGCCTGGAGTATACTAGGGCAGGGAGGTCACCTGTTTTTT. Full variable domain (missing parts from reference TRBV30 and TRBJ1-4): SQTIHQWPATLVQPVGSPLSLECTVEGTSNPNLYWYRQAAGRGLQLLFYSVGIGQISSEVPQNLSASRPQDRQFILSSKKLLLSDSGFYLCAWSILGQGGHLFFGSGTQLSVL.

Regarding this clonotype: One junction end disagrees with the germline gene, perhaps due to a read error. The chain carries TRBV6-5 and TRBJ2-7, with D possibly called TRBD1 or TRBD2 (5 bases each). The CDR3 is 14 amino acids. Germline assignment: CDR1 MNHEY and CDR2 SVGAGI. CDR3 sequence reads: CAGSDVRGTYEQYF. CDR3 in DNA: TGTGCCGGCAGTGACGTGAGGGGAACCTACGAGCAGTACTTC.

Turning to this clonotype: This may arise from a read error, as a much more abundant clone is one base away. The rearrangement links TRBV7-9 to TRBJ1-1; D is undetermined. From germline, CDR1 is SEHNR and CDR2 FQNEAQ (reference sequence). The CDR3 spans 13 residues. CDR3 residues: CASSSEYNTEVFF. The CDR3, as DNA: TGTGCCAGCAGCTCCGAATACAACACTGAAGTTTTCTTT.

Comment on this clonotype: One end of the junction does not line up with germline, which may come from a read error. The CDR3 nucleotides read TGTGCCGTCAGCACCGGGACAGGGGGAGGGATTAATTCGCCCCTCCACTTT. Protein product: CAVSTGTGGGINSPLHF. The chain combines TRBV5-4 with TRBJ1-6; 11 bases fit TRBD1. The germline V gene encodes CDR1 SGHNT and CDR2 YYREEE (reference sequence). CDR3 length: 17 residues.

The chain recombines TRBV29-1 with TRBJ1-5, with a tentative D call TRBD1 (5 bases). CDR3 length equals 14 residues. Trimming stripped 6 bases from V and 5 bases from J, with 17 bases between. Germline lookup yields CDR1 SQVTM and CDR2 ANQGSEA. CDR3 residues: CSVMFCGGDQPQHF. Here the CDR3 DNA reads TGCAGCGTGATGTTTTGTGGAGGGGATCAGCCCCAGCATTTT. The complete variable domain, with remaining parts taken from reference TRBV29-1 and TRBJ1-5, reads SAVISQKPSRDICQRGTSLTIQCQVDSQVTMMFWYRQQPGQSLTLIATANQGSEATYESGFVIDKFPISRPNLTFSTLTVSNMSPEDSSIYLCSVMFCGGDQPQHFGDGTRLSIL.

On this clonotype itself: The junction does not match germline at one end; this may be a read error. This CDR3 is CATSIRTGVVANVMTF. The CDR3 bases are TGTGCCACTAGTATAAGGACAGGGGTCGTCGCCAACGTCATGACTTTC. The rearrangement uses TRBV19 and TRBJ2-6, with TRBD1 matching 9 bases. CDR1 is LNHDA, CDR2 SQIVND, per germline (reference sequence). The CDR3 contains 16 residues.

This clonotype was seen only once. The missing conserved phenylalanine or tryptophan at the end of this CDR3 makes a read error likely. This rearrangement joins TRBV7-8 to TRBJ2-1; 9 nucleotides align to TRBD2. The CDR3 loop spans 16 amino acids. Germline V gives CDR1 SGHVS, CDR2 FQNEAQ. The V segment lost 6 bases and the J segment 3 bases; nucleotides outside the gene matches: 9. The CDR3 spells CASSPALAGYYNEQFL. The CDR3 DNA reads as TGTGCCAGCAGTCCCGCACTAGCGGGCTACTACAATGAGCAGTTCTTA.

This clonotype was seen only once. The junction departs from germline at one end; a sequencing error may be responsible. The chain has TRBV11-2 and TRBJ2-1, with 7 bases matching TRBD2. Looked up from germline, CDR1 is SGHAT and CDR2 is FQNNGV. This CDR3 contains 13 residues. The CDR3 DNA sequence: TGTGCCAGTAGCTTACGAGGAAAGACTAGCAAGTTCTTC. It encodes CASSLRGKTSKFF.

V usage is TRBV4-2 and J usage is TRBJ2-7, with a possible D match to TRBD1 (8 bases). CDR1 is LGHNA, CDR2 YNFKEQ, per germline. This CDR3 is 17 amino acids long. The CDR3 reads CVSSQTGGAGSSSKQYF. The CDR3 DNA is TGTGTCAGTAGCCAAACAGGGGGGGCTGGCTCCTCTTCCAAGCAGTACTTC.

Note on this clonotype: The germline gene is not matched at one end of the junction; a read error may be the cause. V and J are TRBV4-3 and TRBJ2-5, with a weak D call TRBD2 (6 bases). CDR1 and CDR2 from the germline V gene are LGHNA and YSLEER. This CDR3 region has 16 residues. The CDR3 protein is CASSQAGGVGQETKYF. DNA for the CDR3: TGCGCTAGCAGCCAAGCCGGAGGGGTTGGACAAGAGACCAAGTACTTC.

Worth noting for this clonotype: The germline gene is not matched at one end of the junction; a read error may be the cause. The chain joins TRBV5-6 to TRBJ1-6, with 7 positions matching TRBD1. Germline CDR1 SGHDT, CDR2 YYEEEE. The CDR3 is made up of 16 amino acids. In nucleotides, the CDR3 is TGTGCCAGCAGCTTCGCTGGGGGACAGAATAATTTACCCCTCCACTTT. Translating it yields CASSFAGGQNNLPLHF.

A word on this clonotype: The junction differs from germline at one of its ends, possibly a read error. The chain joins TRBV28 to TRBJ2-3; D remains unclear. This CDR3 region has 15 residues. Germline V gene sequence: CDR1 MDHEN, CDR2 SYDVKM. The CDR3 DNA reads TGTGCCAACAGTTTAAGGCAGACTAGCACAGATACGCAGTATTTT. It is translated as CANSLRQTSTDTQYF.

In the case of this clonotype: No conserved phenylalanine or tryptophan is present at the end of the CDR3, so a read error is the likely explanation. This chain joins TRBV5-4 and TRBJ2-5; D remains unclear. CDR3 size: 14 residues. Germline CDR1 is SGHNT and CDR2 is YYREEE (reference sequence). Trimming removed 0 bases at V and 10 bases at J, with 16 bases between. The CDR3 protein is CASSLGGTVGFQYL. CDR3 DNA: TGTGCCAGCAGCTTGGGTGGCACTGTTGGGTTCCAGTACTTA.

There are a few counts of this clonotype. The rearrangement joins TRBV20-1 to TRBJ1-2; D remains unclear. Germline V lookup: CDR1 DFQATT, CDR2 SNEGSKA (reference sequence). V lost 0 bases, J lost 6 bases, and 29 bases lay in between. This CDR3 contains 19 residues. The CDR3 bases are TGCAGTGCTAGAGAAGGCTTTGGTGGAAGTGTGGCCACCGATGATGGCTACACCTTC. It encodes CSAREGFGGSVATDDGYTF.

The chain joins TRBV10-2 to TRBJ2-1; either TRBD1 or TRBD2 may supply D (5 bases each). Germline assignment: CDR1 WSHSY and CDR2 SAAADI. The CDR3 is 15 amino acids. V lost 9 bases to trimming and J lost 8 bases, with 23 bases between them. The CDR3 DNA sequence: TGCGCCAGAAGGTGCCCGGGACCTTCTTCTCATGAGCAGTTCTTC. Protein sequence: CARRCPGPSSHEQFF.

This sequence joins TRBV11-3 and TRBJ2-2; D is undetermined. The length of the CDR3 is 13 residues. CDR1 SGHNT and CDR2 YENEEA come from the germline V gene. The chain's CDR3 is CAISFLNTGELFF. CDR3 DNA: TGTGCAATCAGCTTCCTGAACACCGGGGAGCTGTTTTTT.

This sequence joins TRBV4-2 and TRBJ1-2; maybe TRBD1 (6 bases). The CDR3 covers 18 residues. Germline CDR1 is LGHNA and CDR2 is YNFKEQ. V lost 4 bases, J lost 5 bases, and 26 bases lay in between. CDR3 bases: TGTGCCAGCAGCCCATGGCTGGACAGTTTTATTAGGGGGTATGGCTACACCTTC. Translation: CASSPWLDSFIRGYGYTF.

In regard to this clonotype: No conserved phenylalanine or tryptophan ends this CDR3, so it is likely a read error. The limits of the CDR3 on the DNA are not certain, so only TCRdb's listed CDR3 is given. V and J are TRBV12-3 or TRBV12-4 and TRBJ2-3. The CDR3 adds up to 11 amino acids, both ends counted. The CDR3 sequence is CASSIKDMEYL.

CDR3 protein: CSSGTEQYF. CDR3 bases: TGCAGCTCCGGAACAGAGCAGTACTTC. V is TRBV29-1 and J is TRBJ2-7; no clear D. With 8 bases removed from V and 7 bases from J, the gap between germline ends came to 9 bases. This CDR3 is built from 9 residues. The germline CDR1 and CDR2 sequences are SQVTM and ANQGSEA.

This clonotype was detected ten times or more. The CDR3 DNA reads TGCAGTGTCCTGGCCATACAGGGACGGAATTTACTAGCCAAAAACATTCAGTACTTC. This encodes CSVLAIQGRNLLAKNIQYF. The chain combines TRBV20-1 with TRBJ2-4; tentatively, D is TRBD1 (6 bases). Trimming pared 7 bases from V and 0 bases from J, leaving 28 bases between. The CDR3 is 19 amino acids. Germline CDR1 and CDR2: DFQATT and SNEGSKA (reference sequence).

With respect to this clonotype: One end of the junction does not line up with germline, which may come from a read error. The gene calls are TRBV28 and TRBJ2-7, with D maybe TRBD2 (6 bases). Germline V lookup: CDR1 MDHEN, CDR2 SYDVKM. This CDR3 has 15 residues. In DNA, the CDR3 is TGTGCCAGCACTTCTCGGCGGGCCGGGGGTTACGAGGAGTATTTC. It is translated as CASTSRRAGGYEEYF.